These 6 T cell receptor beta chains originate from one sample sequenced in a study of early T cells in non-severe SARS-CoV-2 infection. TCRdb re-analysed the 5' RACE reads in MiXCR, keeping a single row per CDR3 protein. The sample records about 80,000 distinct CDR3 sequences, 10% to 12% being singletons. Material for sequencing was whole blood. The receptors shown here come from an adult who was a healthcare worker with PCR-confirmed SARS-CoV-2 infection or an uninfected control (not recorded which).

The rearrangement joins TRBV29-1 to TRBJ2-7; TRBD1 matches 11 bases. Germline assignment: CDR1 SQVTM and CDR2 ANQGSEA. Unmatched junction bases numbered 7, after V lost 0 bases and J lost 3 bases. The CDR3 extends over 16 amino acids. DNA for the CDR3: TGCAGCGTTGAAGATGGGTCCGGGACAGGGGGCTACGAGCAGTACTTC. This encodes CSVEDGSGTGGYEQYF.

This clonotype was seen only a few times. The chain carries TRBV27 and TRBJ2-7; 9 nucleotides match TRBD1. V gave up 5 bases and J gave up 3 bases; unmatched junction bases: 2. This CDR3 contains 13 residues. Germline CDR1 and CDR2: MNHEY and SMNVEV (reference sequence). The CDR3 region has the DNA TGTGCCAGCAGTCCGGGACAGGGCTACGAGCAGTACTTC. Its translation: CASSPGQGYEQYF.

The CDR3 is CASSPLQGVNTEAFF. The CDR3 DNA reads as TGTGCCAGCAGCCCATTACAGGGGGTGAACACTGAAGCTTTCTTT. The chain employs TRBV5-6 and TRBJ1-1, with 8 positions matching TRBD1. The CDR3 length is 15 residues. Germline assignment: CDR1 SGHDT and CDR2 YYEEEE. With 4 bases clipped from V and 0 bases from J, the junction kept 5 bases outside the gene matches.

The chain combines TRBV28 with TRBJ1-6; D not certain. This CDR3 spans 15 amino acids. Germline V CDR1 and CDR2: MDHEN, SYDVKM. V was trimmed by 8 bases and J by 9 bases, leaving 20 bases between them. This CDR3 reads CASRPTPEGGSPLHF. Written as DNA, the CDR3 is TGTGCCAGCCGCCCGACACCCGAGGGTGGTTCACCCCTCCACTTT.

This clonotype occurred a few times. The chain recombines TRBV5-1 with TRBJ1-2; D may be TRBD1 (5 bases). The CDR3 spans 14 residues. The germline CDR1 and CDR2 sequences are SGHRS and YFSETQ. The ends were cut back, 4 bases at V and 4 bases at J, with 14 bases in the middle. As DNA, the CDR3 is TGCGCCAGCAGCGGAATGACAGAAGCCTATGGCTACACCTTC. This translates into CASSGMTEAYGYTF.

This clonotype has more than one count but fewer than ten. This chain uses TRBV6-5 with TRBJ2-3, with 11 bases matching TRBD1. With V trimmed by 7 bases and J by 4 bases, 7 bases remained unmatched. The CDR3 has 15 amino acids. Germline CDR1 reads MNHEY; CDR2 reads SVGAGI. The CDR3 sequence is CASNQRGQGADTQYF. CDR3 bases: TGTGCCAGCAACCAAAGGGGACAGGGGGCAGATACGCAGTATTTT.